This T cell receptor (beta chain) was identified during a study of OX40 agonist ivuxolimab in advanced cancers. Across the study: Patients were treated with ivuxolimab, an agonistic anti-OX40 (CD134) antibody. Of the patients, three showed partial responses, one with hepatocellular carcinoma and two with cutaneous melanoma.

Baseline, cycle 4 day 1, and cycle 7 day 1 were the blood sampling points. Whole-study findings and limits: Expanded clones were, on average, more numerous among CD8+ T cells than CD4+.

Details on this clone: Its target is unknown.

Assay: immunoSEQ multiplex PCR; the TCRdb copy retains only in-frame clones and omits some. The sample contains fewer than 55,000 clones, more than 75% of which appear only once. The CDR3 contains 15 residues. After removal of 0 bases from V and 7 bases from J, the junction contained 10 bases not matched to a gene. Per the germline V gene, CDR1 is SGDLS and CDR2 is YYNGEE. This rearrangement joins TRBV9 to TRBJ2-7; TRBD1 matches 7 bases. This clonotype originated in an adult with an advanced solid tumor such as melanoma, head and neck, liver or kidney cancer. The sequences come from CD4+ or CD8+ T cells sorted from blood, collected in a trial of the OX40 agonist ivuxolimab. CDR3 sequence: CASSVGLQGSEEQYF. CDR3 sequence (DNA): TGTGCCAGCAGCGTAGGATTACAGGGGAGTGAAGAGCAGTACTTC.